The 32 T cell receptor beta chains presented below share a single source sample, sequenced in a study of blood T cells in healthy people across ages (dated by TCRdb to about 2015). The library was built by means of 5' RACE. The data were produced on an Illumina HiSeq 2500. A second PCR of 7 to 11 cycles was performed with a sample-barcoded 5' primer and a J-beta primer mix. Clones were called with MiXCR by TCRdb after fastp trimmed the public reads at Q25, and only in-frame beta chains were retained. Rows matching on CDR3 protein sequence are summarized as one entry with the most common DNA and genes. The sample table holds 800,000 to 950,000 distinct CDR3 sequences, of which around 48% were seen once. 10% to 15% of the sample lies in the top ten. Specimen: blood. These receptors all stem from a man aged 30-40 years in good health.

The V call is TRBV6-1, the J call TRBJ1-2; D is uncertain. Germline V gives CDR1 MNHNS, CDR2 SASEGT. Trimming shortened V by 2 bases and J by 3 bases, and 7 bases separated the two germline ends. The CDR3 has 13 amino acids. CDR3 amino acids: CASSETPYYGYTF. The CDR3 DNA follows: TGTGCCAGCAGTGAAACGCCTTACTATGGCTACACCTTC.

In this sample, this clonotype turned up a few times. This chain joins TRBV27 and TRBJ1-1; D gene unclear. Trimming shortened V by 5 bases and J by 7 bases, and 20 bases separated the two germline ends. CDR1 is MNHEY, CDR2 SMNVEV, per germline (reference sequence). The CDR3 sequence is 15 residues long. The CDR3 coding sequence is TGTGCCAGCAGTCGGCGTCCGCAGGCTCTCAATGAAGCTTTCTTT. The encoded protein is CASSRRPQALNEAFF.

The chain couples TRBV15 to TRBJ2-1; D may be TRBD1 (7 bases). Germline lookup yields CDR1 LNHNV and CDR2 YYDKDF (reference sequence). V lost 3 bases and J 6 bases, leaving 12 bases between the germline ends. The CDR3 totals 14 residues. In DNA, the CDR3 is TGTGCCACCAGCAGGGGAGGACAGGCCAATGAGCAGTTCTTC. Translation gives CATSRGGQANEQFF.

This clonotype has a handful of counts. The gene calls are TRBV11-2 and TRBJ2-1; 8 nucleotides align to TRBD2. The trim removed 2 bases at V and 2 bases at J, leaving 5 bases unmatched. CDR1 is SGHAT, CDR2 FQNNGV, per germline. This CDR3 comprises 16 residues. The CDR3 DNA follows: TGTGCCAGCAGCTTATATACGGGGGGGACCTACAATGAGCAGTTCTTC. The encoded protein is CASSLYTGGTYNEQFF.

V usage is TRBV12-3 or TRBV12-4 and J usage is TRBJ2-1, with TRBD2 matching 7 bases. The V and J ends lost 6 bases and 12 bases, in that order; junction bases with no gene match: 14. The CDR3 contains 14 residues. The CDR3 spells CASSPGLQAGSQFF. CDR3 bases: TGTGCCAGCAGCCCGGGACTACAGGCCGGATCGCAGTTCTTC.

This chain connects TRBV4-1 to TRBJ2-7; D perhaps matches TRBD1 (5 bases). V was shortened by 1 base and J by 4 bases, with 11 bases between the two germline ends. Germline CDR1 MGHRA, CDR2 YSYEKL. The CDR3 runs to 14 residues. CDR3 protein: CASSQGGRVYEQYF. CDR3 nucleotide sequence: TGCGCCAGCAGCCAAGGGGGCAGGGTTTACGAGCAGTACTTC.

As concerns this clonotype: An end of the junction differs from the germline gene, which may be a read error. The chain carries TRBV24-1 and TRBJ2-5; the match to TRBD1 covers 7 bases. CDR1 is KGHDR and CDR2 is SFDVKD in the germline V gene. The CDR3 sequence is 15 residues long. CDR3 in DNA: TGTGCCGCCAGTGATCAAAACAGGGGACAAGAGACCCAGTACTTC. Translating it yields CAASDQNRGQETQYF.

This clonotype has just a few counts. The V gene is TRBV6-2 or TRBV6-3, the J gene TRBJ2-7; 7 nucleotides match TRBD1. The V and J ends lost 6 bases and 7 bases, in that order; junction bases with no gene match: 9. CDR3 length: 13 residues. CDR1 MNHEY and CDR2 SVGEGT come from the germline V gene. The CDR3 sequence: CASSRPSDREQYF. Here the CDR3 DNA reads TGTGCCAGCAGCCGCCCCTCGGACAGGGAGCAGTACTTC.

A few counts support this clonotype. The rearrangement joins TRBV5-6 to TRBJ2-1; weak D call: TRBD2 (6 bases). The ends were cut back, 5 bases at V and 6 bases at J, with 9 bases in the middle. In germline, CDR1 is SGHDT, CDR2 YYEEEE. The CDR3 is 12 amino acids. The CDR3 region is CASSTSPNEQFF. CDR3 DNA sequence: TGTGCCAGCAGTACTAGCCCCAATGAGCAGTTCTTC. The full variable domain, completed using reference TRBV5-6 and TRBJ2-1, is DAGVTQSPTHLIKTRGQQVTLRCSPKSGHDTVSWYQQALGQGPQFIFQYYEEEERQRGNFPDRFSGHQFPNYSSELNVNALLLGDSALYLCASSTSPNEQFFGPGTRLTVL.

J is TRBJ2-5 and V is TRBV5-1, with no clear D. Germline CDR1 and CDR2: SGHRS and YFSETQ. V was shortened by 3 bases and J by 2 bases, with 11 bases between the two germline ends. The CDR3 totals 14 residues. In DNA, the CDR3 is TGCGCCAGCAGCTCCCGAAGTTTTCAAGAGACCCAGTACTTC. Translating gives CASSSRSFQETQYF. The entire variable domain, with the rest obtained from reference TRBV5-1 and TRBJ2-5, is as follows: KAGVTQTPRYLIKTRGQQVTLSCSPISGHRSVSWYQQTPGQGLQFLFEYFSETQRNKGNFPGRFSGRQFSNSRSEMNVSTLELGDSALYLCASSSRSFQETQYFGPGTRLLVL.

The V and J genes are TRBV6-4 and TRBJ2-2, with unresolved D. This CDR3 is 13 amino acids long. Trimming pared 6 bases from V and 5 bases from J, leaving 10 bases between. Germline V gene lookup returns CDR1 MRHNA and CDR2 SNTAGT. In nucleotides, the CDR3 is TGTGCCAGCAGCTTCAGCCTGACCGGGGAGCTGTTTTTT. This encodes CASSFSLTGELFF.

V and J are TRBV7-3 and TRBJ2-1; 7 bases are a match to TRBD1. Germline trimming cut 5 bases from V and 5 bases from J; bases unmatched to any gene: 6. Germline values: CDR1 SGHTA, CDR2 FQGTGA. The length of the CDR3 is 14 residues. CDR3 residues: CASSIGQAHNEQFF. The CDR3 nucleotides read TGTGCCAGCAGCATCGGACAGGCCCACAATGAGCAGTTCTTC.

Ten or more counts support this clonotype. This may arise from a read error, as a much more abundant clone is one base away. This rearrangement joins TRBV27 to TRBJ2-1; no clear D. Gene TRBJ2-7 matches the end of the DNA better, so the J call may be wrong. This CDR3 contains 15 residues. Germline CDR1 reads MNHEY; CDR2 reads SMNVEV (reference sequence). CDR3 DNA: TGTGCCAGCAGTTTATCGGTCAGCTCCTACAATGAGCAGTACTTC. It specifies CASSLSVSSYNEQYF.

The chain couples TRBV28 to TRBJ1-5; D possibly corresponds to TRBD1 (5 bases). Germline lookup yields CDR1 MDHEN and CDR2 SYDVKM. This CDR3 is 16 amino acids long. V lost 4 bases and J lost 3, with 16 bases in between. CDR3 DNA sequence: TGTGCCAGCAGTTCGGTCCCTTCGACAGACAATCAGCCCCAGCATTTT. This translates into CASSSVPSTDNQPQHF.

The chain combines TRBV4-1 with TRBJ1-2; 10 nucleotides match TRBD1. The CDR3 contains 15 residues. Trimming cost V 0 bases and J 8 bases; bases outside gene matches: 6. Looked up from germline, CDR1 is MGHRA and CDR2 is YSYEKL. CDR3 amino acids: CASSQEGRTGGGYTF. In nucleotides, the CDR3 is TGCGCCAGCAGCCAAGAAGGTCGGACAGGGGGGGGCTACACCTTC.

This chain uses TRBV3-1 with TRBJ2-5; 8 positions agree with TRBD2. J lost 5 bases, V lost 4 bases, and 9 bases had no gene match. In germline, CDR1 is LGHDT, CDR2 YNNKEL (reference sequence). This CDR3 is 15 amino acids long. CDR3 loop: CASSLQAGEGETQYF. For the CDR3, the DNA is TGTGCCAGCAGCCTACAAGCGGGGGAGGGGGAGACCCAGTACTTC.

The chain uses TRBV11-2 and TRBJ2-1; 8 bases are a match to TRBD2. This CDR3 has 15 amino acids. J was trimmed by 4 bases and V by 8 bases; bases with no gene match: 10. Looked up from germline, CDR1 is SGHAT and CDR2 is FQNNGV. CDR3 in DNA: TGTGCCAGCCAAGCGGGGGCCTCCTATTACAATGAGCAGTTCTTC. Translated, it gives CASQAGASYYNEQFF.

This clonotype has at least ten counts. The chain recombines TRBV14 with TRBJ2-1, with D possibly being TRBD2 (5 bases). CDR1 is SGHDN, CDR2 FVKESK, per germline. The V end was cut by 4 bases, the J end by 5 bases, with 15 bases between. The CDR3 length is 15 residues. This CDR3 is CASSPGLGKNNEQFF. In nucleotides, the CDR3 is TGTGCCAGCAGCCCCGGACTGGGGAAGAACAATGAGCAGTTCTTC.

The chain is built from TRBV6-4 and TRBJ1-2, with D perhaps TRBD1 (5 bases). This CDR3 is 13 amino acids long. Trimming took 0 bases from V and 8 from J, leaving 10 bases between them. In germline, CDR1 is MRHNA, CDR2 SNTAGT. The DNA of the CDR3 is TGTGCCAGCAGTGACTCGATAGGGGACGGCTACACCTTC. Encoded protein: CASSDSIGDGYTF.

This clonotype was counted only a few times. The chain employs TRBV3-1 and TRBJ1-2; D remains ambiguous. Trimming cost V 2 bases and J 2 bases, with 6 bases left between them. This CDR3 comprises 13 residues. Germline values: CDR1 LGHDT, CDR2 YNNKEL (reference sequence). CDR3 bases: TGTGCCAGCAGCCAATTAACCAACTATGGCTACACCTTC. This sequence encodes CASSQLTNYGYTF.

DNA of the CDR3: TGTGCCAGCAGCGGTTCCGGGACAGTCAATAACGAGCAGTACTTC. This translates into CASSGSGTVNNEQYF. The V and J genes are TRBV7-2 and TRBJ2-7; TRBD1 agrees at 7 bases. This CDR3 region has 15 residues. Germline loops: CDR1 SGHTA, CDR2 FQGNSA. V gave up 5 bases and J gave up 5 bases; unmatched junction bases: 12.

This clonotype was observed a few times. The chain uses TRBV7-9 and TRBJ2-1, with a possible D match to TRBD1 (6 bases). CDR3 length: 15 residues. The V end was cut by 4 bases, the J end by 0 bases, with 10 bases between. CDR1 and CDR2 (germline): SEHNR, FQNEAQ (reference sequence). The DNA for the CDR3 is TGTGCCAGCAGCTCAGACAGGACCTCCTACAATGAGCAGTTCTTC. It codes for CASSSDRTSYNEQFF.

This clonotype was seen a handful of times. The chain carries TRBV6-2 or TRBV6-3 and TRBJ2-6, with 10 bases that match TRBD1. There are 15 residues in the CDR3. The V segment lost 6 bases and the J segment 10 bases; nucleotides outside the gene matches: 9. Germline CDR1 is MNHEY and CDR2 is SVGEGT. The CDR3 loop reads CASRPPGQGLNVLTF. CDR3 bases: TGTGCCAGCAGGCCTCCGGGACAGGGGTTGAACGTCCTGACTTTC.

The chain is built from TRBV20-1 and TRBJ2-4; the match to TRBD2 covers 7 bases. The end of the DNA aligns better with TRBJ2-7, so the J call may be wrong. Germline loops: CDR1 DFQATT, CDR2 SNEGSKA (reference sequence). The CDR3 has 14 residues. CDR3 protein: CSARSGAGINEQYF. DNA for the CDR3: TGCAGTGCTAGGTCAGGAGCGGGGATCAACGAGCAGTACTTC.

This chain uses TRBV6-2 or TRBV6-3 with TRBJ2-1, with D unclear. The CDR3 runs to 11 residues. V shed 11 bases and J shed 2 bases, with 7 bases lying between them. The germline gives CDR1 MNHEY, CDR2 SVGEGT. Here the CDR3 reads CAVTTYNEQFF. The DNA for the CDR3 is TGTGCCGTAACCACCTACAATGAGCAGTTCTTC.

J is TRBJ2-1 and V is TRBV7-9; TRBD2 matches at 13 bases. This CDR3 contains 16 residues. CDR1 and CDR2 from the germline V gene are SEHNR and FQNEAQ (reference sequence). V shed 4 bases, J shed 9 bases, and the junction held 9 bases outside the gene matches. Written as DNA, the CDR3 is TGTGCCAGCAGCTCGCAGGGTGGACTAGCGGGGGTTGAGCAGTTCTTC. As protein: CASSSQGGLAGVEQFF.

The rearrangement joins TRBV5-1 to TRBJ1-2, with D perhaps TRBD1 (6 bases). Germline loops: CDR1 SGHRS, CDR2 YFSETQ. CDR3 length equals 13 residues. Trimming stripped 4 bases from V and 7 bases from J, with 14 bases between. The CDR3 loop is CASSPSGDPGYTF. CDR3 DNA sequence: TGCGCCAGCAGCCCCTCAGGGGACCCTGGCTACACCTTC.

The chain is built from TRBV28 and TRBJ1-2; D gene ambiguous. This CDR3 contains 13 residues. Between the trimmed V and J ends, which lost 6 bases and 3 bases, there was a span of 11 bases. The germline gives CDR1 MDHEN, CDR2 SYDVKM. CDR3: CASSPPGYYGYTF. As DNA, the CDR3 is TGTGCCAGCAGCCCCCCCGGTTACTATGGCTACACCTTC.

The chain has TRBV3-1 and TRBJ2-7; 7 nucleotides line up with TRBD1. V lost 5 bases, J lost 6 bases, and 7 bases stayed unmatched. Germline lookup yields CDR1 LGHDT and CDR2 YNNKEL (reference sequence). CDR3 length: 13 residues. The CDR3 bases are TGTGCCAGCAGCACCACAGGGGTCGGCGAGCAGTACTTC. It is translated as CASSTTGVGEQYF.

This clonotype was counted only a few times. The J gene is TRBJ1-5, the V gene TRBV4-2; D uncertain. The length of the CDR3 is 13 residues. Per the germline V gene, CDR1 is LGHNA and CDR2 is YNFKEQ. V lost 7 bases and J 0 bases, leaving 7 bases between the germline ends. As DNA, the CDR3 is TGTGCCAGCACGGGGTATAGCAATCAGCCCCAGCATTTT. Amino acid sequence: CASTGYSNQPQHF.

The chain combines TRBV6-5 with TRBJ1-2; 7 nucleotides line up with TRBD1. The junction had 9 bases not matched to a gene; V was cut back by 0 bases and J by 8 bases. This CDR3 is 15 amino acids long. Looked up from germline, CDR1 is MNHEY and CDR2 is SVGAGI. The CDR3 DNA is TGTGCCAGCAGTTACTCCCGCAGGGGGATAGAGGGCTACACCTTC. Amino acids: CASSYSRRGIEGYTF.

This clonotype was detected only a few times. The J gene is TRBJ1-1, the V gene TRBV15; a weak D match, TRBD1 (5 bases). The V and J ends lost 1 base and 5 bases respectively, with 11 bases between them. Germline V gene sequence: CDR1 LNHNV, CDR2 YYDKDF (reference sequence). There are 14 residues in the CDR3. The CDR3 region is CATSRAGEYTEAFF. DNA of the CDR3: TGTGCCACCAGCAGAGCGGGGGAGTATACTGAAGCTTTCTTT.